This T cell receptor beta chain was identified during a study of early T cells in non-severe SARS-CoV-2 infection. For the study at large: From unsorted whole blood, bulk RNA was sequenced, and the chains remained unpaired. Whole-study findings and limits: Using VDJdb, the matching emphasized anti-spike CD8 responses while missing private and CD4 specificities.

Unique molecular identifiers (one per individual cDNA molecule) were attached. TCRdb reprocessed the 5' RACE reads with MiXCR, giving one entry per CDR3 protein. The sample gives approximately 100,000 distinct CDR3 sequences, 12% to 15% of which show up once; roughly 6% is in the top ten. V shed 4 bases and J shed 0 bases, with 16 bases lying between them. The germline gives CDR1 MNHNS, CDR2 SASEGT. This CDR3 has 18 amino acids. This clonotype has just a few counts. Its antigen is not identified. This rearrangement joins TRBV6-1 to TRBJ2-6; D remains unclear. Sequencing used whole blood. The clonotype was recovered from an adult who was a healthcare worker with PCR-confirmed SARS-CoV-2 infection or an uninfected control (not recorded which). CDR3 residues: CASSGYRSRSSGANVLTF. In nucleotides, the CDR3 is TGTGCCAGCAGTGGCTACCGGAGCCGGAGCTCTGGGGCCAACGTCCTGACTTTC.